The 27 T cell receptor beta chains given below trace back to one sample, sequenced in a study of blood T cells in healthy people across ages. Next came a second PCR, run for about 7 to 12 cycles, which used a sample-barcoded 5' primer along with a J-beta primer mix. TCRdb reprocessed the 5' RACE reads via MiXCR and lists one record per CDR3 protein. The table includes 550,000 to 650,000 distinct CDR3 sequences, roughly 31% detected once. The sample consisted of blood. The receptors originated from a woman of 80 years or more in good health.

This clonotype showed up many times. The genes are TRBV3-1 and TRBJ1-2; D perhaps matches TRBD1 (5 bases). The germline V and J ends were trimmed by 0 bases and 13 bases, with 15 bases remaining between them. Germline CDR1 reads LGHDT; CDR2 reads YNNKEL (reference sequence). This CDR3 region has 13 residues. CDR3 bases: TGTGCCAGCAGCCAAGAGCTCCAGCAGGGTGGCACCTTC. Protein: CASSQELQQGGTF.

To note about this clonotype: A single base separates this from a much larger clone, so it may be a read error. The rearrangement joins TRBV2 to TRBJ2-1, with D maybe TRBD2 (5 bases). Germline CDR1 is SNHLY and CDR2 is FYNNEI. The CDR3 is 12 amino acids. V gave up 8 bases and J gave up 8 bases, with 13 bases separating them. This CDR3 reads CASGFRDDEQFF. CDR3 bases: TGTGCCAGCGGCTTCCGGGATGATGAGCAGTTCTTC.

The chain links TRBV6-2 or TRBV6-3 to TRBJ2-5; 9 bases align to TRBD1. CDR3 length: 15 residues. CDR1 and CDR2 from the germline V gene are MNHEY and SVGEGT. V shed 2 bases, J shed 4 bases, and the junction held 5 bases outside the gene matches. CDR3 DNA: TGTGCCAGCAGTTACCCCGGGACAGGGAGAGAGACCCAGTACTTC. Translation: CASSYPGTGRETQYF.

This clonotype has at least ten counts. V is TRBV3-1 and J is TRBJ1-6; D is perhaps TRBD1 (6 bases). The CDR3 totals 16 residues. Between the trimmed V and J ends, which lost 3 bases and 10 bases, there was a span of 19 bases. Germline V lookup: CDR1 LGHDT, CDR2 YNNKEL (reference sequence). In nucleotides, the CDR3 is TGTGCCAGCAGCCAGGGGACGGGGGCGAGTGGCTCACCCCTCCACTTT. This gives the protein CASSQGTGASGSPLHF. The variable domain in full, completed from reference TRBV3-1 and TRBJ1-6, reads DTAVSQTPKYLVTQMGNDKSIKCEQNLGHDTMYWYKQDSKKFLKIMFSYNNKELIINETVPNRFSPKSPDKAHLNLHINSLELGDSAVYFCASSQGTGASGSPLHFGNGTRLTVT.

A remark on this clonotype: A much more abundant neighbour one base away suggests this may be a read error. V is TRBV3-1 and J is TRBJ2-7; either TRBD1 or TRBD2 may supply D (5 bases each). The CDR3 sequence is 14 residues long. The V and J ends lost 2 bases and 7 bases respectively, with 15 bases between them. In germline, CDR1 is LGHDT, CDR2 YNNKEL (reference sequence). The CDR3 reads CASSQRRDQNEQYF. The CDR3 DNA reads TGTGCCAGCAGCCAACGCCGGGACCAAAATGAGCAGTACTTC.

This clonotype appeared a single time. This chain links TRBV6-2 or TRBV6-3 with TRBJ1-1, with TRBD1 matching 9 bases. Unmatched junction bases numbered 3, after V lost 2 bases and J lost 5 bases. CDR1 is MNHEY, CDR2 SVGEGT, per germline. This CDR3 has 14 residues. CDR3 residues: CASSYLTGGTEAFF. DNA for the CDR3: TGTGCCAGCAGTTACCTGACAGGGGGGACTGAAGCTTTCTTT.

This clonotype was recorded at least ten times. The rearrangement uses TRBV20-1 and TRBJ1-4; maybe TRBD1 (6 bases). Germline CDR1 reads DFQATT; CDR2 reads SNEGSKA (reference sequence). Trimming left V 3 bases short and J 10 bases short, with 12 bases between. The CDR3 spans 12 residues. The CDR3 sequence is CSASPEGGKLFF. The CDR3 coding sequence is TGCAGTGCTAGCCCCGAGGGGGGAAAACTGTTTTTT.

CDR3: CAWSAYTYNEKLFF. The CDR3 DNA reads TGTGCCTGGAGTGCCTACACATACAATGAAAAACTGTTTTTT. The chain carries TRBV30 and TRBJ1-4; D is unclear. V was shortened by 1 base and J by 5 bases, with 11 bases between the two germline ends. This CDR3 contains 14 residues. CDR1 and CDR2 from the germline V gene are GTSNPN and SVGIG (reference sequence).

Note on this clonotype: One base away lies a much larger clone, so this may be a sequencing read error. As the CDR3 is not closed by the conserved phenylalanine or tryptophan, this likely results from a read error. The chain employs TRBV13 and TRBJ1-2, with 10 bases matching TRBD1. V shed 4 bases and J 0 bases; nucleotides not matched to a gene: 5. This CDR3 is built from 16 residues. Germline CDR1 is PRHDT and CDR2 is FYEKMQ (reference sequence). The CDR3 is CASSSPGTGANYGYTC. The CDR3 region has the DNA TGTGCCAGCAGCTCACCCGGGACAGGGGCTAACTATGGCTACACCTGC.

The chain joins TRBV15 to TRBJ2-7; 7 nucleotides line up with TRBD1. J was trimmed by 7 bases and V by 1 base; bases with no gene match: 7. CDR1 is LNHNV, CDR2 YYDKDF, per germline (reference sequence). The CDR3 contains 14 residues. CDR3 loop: CATSRVTGVNEQYF. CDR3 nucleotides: TGTGCCACCAGCAGAGTAACAGGGGTGAATGAGCAGTACTTC. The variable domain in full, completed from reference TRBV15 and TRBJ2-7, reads DAMVIQNPRYQVTQFGKPVTLSCSQTLNHNVMYWYQQKSSQAPKLLFHYYDKDFNNEADTPDNFQSRRPNTSFCFLDIRSPGLGDTAMYLCATSRVTGVNEQYFGPGTRLTVT.

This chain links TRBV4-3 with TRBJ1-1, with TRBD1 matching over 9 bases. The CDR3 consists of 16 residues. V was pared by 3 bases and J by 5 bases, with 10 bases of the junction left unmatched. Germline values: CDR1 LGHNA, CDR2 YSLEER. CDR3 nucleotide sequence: TGCGCCAGCAGCCATAGCCCGGGACAGGGTGATACTGAAGCTTTCTTT. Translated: CASSHSPGQGDTEAFF.

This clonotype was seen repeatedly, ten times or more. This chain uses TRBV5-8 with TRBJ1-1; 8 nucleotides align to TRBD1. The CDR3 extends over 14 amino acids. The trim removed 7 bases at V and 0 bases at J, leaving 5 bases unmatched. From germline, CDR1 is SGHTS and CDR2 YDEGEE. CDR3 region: CASGPTGVNTEAFF. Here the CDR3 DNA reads TGTGCCAGCGGACCGACAGGGGTGAACACTGAAGCTTTCTTT.

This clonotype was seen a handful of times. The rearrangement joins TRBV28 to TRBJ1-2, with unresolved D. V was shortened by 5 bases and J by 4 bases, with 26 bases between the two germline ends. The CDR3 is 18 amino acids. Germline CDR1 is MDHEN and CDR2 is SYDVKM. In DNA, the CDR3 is TGTGCCAGCAGTCCCACCCTCATTAGGACTAGGCCATCCTATGGCTACACCTTC. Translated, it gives CASSPTLIRTRPSYGYTF.

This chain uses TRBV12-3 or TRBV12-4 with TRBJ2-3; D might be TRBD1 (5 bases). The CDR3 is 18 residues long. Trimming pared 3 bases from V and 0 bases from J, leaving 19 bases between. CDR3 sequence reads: CASSFGPHWGSSTDTQYF. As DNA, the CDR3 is TGTGCCAGCAGTTTTGGGCCCCACTGGGGCTCGAGCACAGATACGCAGTATTTT.

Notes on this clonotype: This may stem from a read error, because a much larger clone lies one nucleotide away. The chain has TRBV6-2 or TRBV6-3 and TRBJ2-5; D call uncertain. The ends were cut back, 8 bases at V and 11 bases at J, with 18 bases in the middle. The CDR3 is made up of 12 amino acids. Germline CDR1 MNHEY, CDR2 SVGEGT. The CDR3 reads CASSLRHHEQYF. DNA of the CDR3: TGTGCCAGCTCCCTTCGTCACCATGAGCAGTACTTC.

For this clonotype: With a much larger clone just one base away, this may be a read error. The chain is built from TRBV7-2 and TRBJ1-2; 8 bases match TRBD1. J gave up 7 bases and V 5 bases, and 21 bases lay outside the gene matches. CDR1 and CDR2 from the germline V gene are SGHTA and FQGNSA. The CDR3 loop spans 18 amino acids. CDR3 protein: CASSLGATGASTSCGYTF. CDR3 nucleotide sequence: TGTGCCAGCAGCCTAGGAGCGACAGGGGCCTCCACCTCTTGTGGCTACACCTTC.

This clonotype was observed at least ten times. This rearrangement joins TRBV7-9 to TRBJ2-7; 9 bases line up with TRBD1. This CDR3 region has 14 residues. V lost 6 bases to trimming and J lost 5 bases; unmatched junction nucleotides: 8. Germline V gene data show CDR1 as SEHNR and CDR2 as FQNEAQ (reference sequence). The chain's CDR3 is CASSLGQGGNEQYF. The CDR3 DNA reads TGTGCCAGCAGTTTGGGACAGGGAGGTAACGAGCAGTACTTC. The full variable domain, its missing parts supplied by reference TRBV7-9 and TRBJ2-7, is DTGVSQNPRHKITKRGQNVTFRCDPISEHNRLYWYRQTLGQGPEFLTYFQNEAQLEKSRLLSDRFSAERPKGSFSTLEIQRTEQGDSAMYLCASSLGQGGNEQYFGPGTRLTVT.

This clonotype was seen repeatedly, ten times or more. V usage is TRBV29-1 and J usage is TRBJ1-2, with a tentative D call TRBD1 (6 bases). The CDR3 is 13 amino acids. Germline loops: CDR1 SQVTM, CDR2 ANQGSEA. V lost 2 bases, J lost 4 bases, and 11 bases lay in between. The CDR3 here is CSVETGRGYGYTF. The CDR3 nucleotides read TGCAGCGTTGAAACGGGCAGGGGCTATGGCTACACCTTC.

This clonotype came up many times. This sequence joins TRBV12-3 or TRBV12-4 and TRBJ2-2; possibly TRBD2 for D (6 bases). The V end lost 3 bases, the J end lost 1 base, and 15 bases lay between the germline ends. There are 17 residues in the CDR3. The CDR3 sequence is CASSLLRGLMNTGELFF. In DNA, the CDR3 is TGTGCCAGCAGTTTGTTGCGGGGCCTAATGAACACCGGGGAGCTGTTTTTT.

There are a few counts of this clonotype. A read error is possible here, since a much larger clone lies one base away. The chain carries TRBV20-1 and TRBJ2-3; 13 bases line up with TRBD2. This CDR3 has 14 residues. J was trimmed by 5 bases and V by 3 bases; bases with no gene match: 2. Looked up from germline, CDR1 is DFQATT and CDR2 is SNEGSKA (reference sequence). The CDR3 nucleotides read TGCAGTGCTAGGCGGACTAGCGGGGGAGATACGCAGTATTTT. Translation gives CSARRTSGGDTQYF.

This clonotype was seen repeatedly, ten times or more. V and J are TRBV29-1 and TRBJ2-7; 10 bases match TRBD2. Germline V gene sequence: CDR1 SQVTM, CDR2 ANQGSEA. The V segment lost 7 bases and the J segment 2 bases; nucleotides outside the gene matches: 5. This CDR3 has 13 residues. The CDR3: CSAHSGGPYEQYF. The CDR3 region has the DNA TGCAGCGCCCATAGCGGGGGGCCCTACGAGCAGTACTTC.

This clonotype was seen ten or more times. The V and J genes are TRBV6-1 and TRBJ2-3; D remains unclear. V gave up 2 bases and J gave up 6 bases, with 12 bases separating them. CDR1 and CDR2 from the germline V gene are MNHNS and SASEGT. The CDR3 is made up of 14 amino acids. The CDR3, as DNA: TGTGCCAGCAGTGAAATTGGCCCCTCTGATACGCAGTATTTT. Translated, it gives CASSEIGPSDTQYF.

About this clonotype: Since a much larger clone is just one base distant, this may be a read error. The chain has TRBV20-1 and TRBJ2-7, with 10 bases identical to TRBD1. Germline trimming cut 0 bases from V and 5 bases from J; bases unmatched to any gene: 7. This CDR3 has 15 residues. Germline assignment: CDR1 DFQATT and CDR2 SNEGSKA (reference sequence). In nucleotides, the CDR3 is TGCAGTGCTAGAGATCCGGGACAGGGGCGAAACGAGCAGTACTTC. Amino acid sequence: CSARDPGQGRNEQYF.

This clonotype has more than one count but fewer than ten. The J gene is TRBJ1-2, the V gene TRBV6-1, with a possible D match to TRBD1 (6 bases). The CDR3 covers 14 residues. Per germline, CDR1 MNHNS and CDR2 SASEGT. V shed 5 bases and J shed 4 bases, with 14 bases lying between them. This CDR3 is CASSKGQSFYGYTF. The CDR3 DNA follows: TGTGCCAGCAGTAAAGGACAGTCCTTCTATGGCTACACCTTC.

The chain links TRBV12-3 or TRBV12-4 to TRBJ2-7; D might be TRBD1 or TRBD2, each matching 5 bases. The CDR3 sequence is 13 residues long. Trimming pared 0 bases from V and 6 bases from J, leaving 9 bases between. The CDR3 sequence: CASSLAEGFEQYF. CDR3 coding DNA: TGTGCCAGCAGTTTAGCCGAGGGGTTCGAGCAGTACTTC.

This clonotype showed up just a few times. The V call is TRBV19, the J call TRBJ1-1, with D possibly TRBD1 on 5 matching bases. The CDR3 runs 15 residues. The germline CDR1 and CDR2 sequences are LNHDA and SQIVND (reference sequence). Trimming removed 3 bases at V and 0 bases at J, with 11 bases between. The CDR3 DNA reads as TGTGCCAGTAGTATCGGGGGACGTGTGAACACTGAAGCTTTCTTT. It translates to CASSIGGRVNTEAFF. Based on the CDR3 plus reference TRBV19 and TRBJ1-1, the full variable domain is DGGITQSPKYLFRKEGQNVTLSCEQNLNHDAMYWYRQDPGQGLRLIYYSQIVNDFQKGDIAEGYSVSREKKESFPLTVTSAQKNPTAFYLCASSIGGRVNTEAFFGQGTRLTVV.

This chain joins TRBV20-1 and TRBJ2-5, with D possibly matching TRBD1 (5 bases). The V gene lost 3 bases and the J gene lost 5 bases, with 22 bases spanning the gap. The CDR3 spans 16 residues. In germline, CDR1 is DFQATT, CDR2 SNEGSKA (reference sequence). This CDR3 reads CSASPWGRRPSETQYF. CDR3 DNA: TGCAGTGCTAGCCCTTGGGGCAGGCGACCGTCGGAGACCCAGTACTTC.